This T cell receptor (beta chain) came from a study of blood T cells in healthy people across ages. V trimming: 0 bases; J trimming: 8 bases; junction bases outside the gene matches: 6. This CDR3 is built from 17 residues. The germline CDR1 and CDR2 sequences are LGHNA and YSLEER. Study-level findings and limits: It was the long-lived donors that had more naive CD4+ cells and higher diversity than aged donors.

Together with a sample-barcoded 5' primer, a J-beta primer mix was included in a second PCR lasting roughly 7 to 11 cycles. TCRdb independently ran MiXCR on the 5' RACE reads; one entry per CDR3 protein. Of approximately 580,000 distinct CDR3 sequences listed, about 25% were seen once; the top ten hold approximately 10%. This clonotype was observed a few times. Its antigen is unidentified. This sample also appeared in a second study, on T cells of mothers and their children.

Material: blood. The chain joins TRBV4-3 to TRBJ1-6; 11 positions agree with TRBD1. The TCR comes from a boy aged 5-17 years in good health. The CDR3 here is CASSQEGGTGGDSPLHF. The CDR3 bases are TGCGCCAGCAGCCAAGAAGGAGGGACAGGGGGTGATTCACCCCTCCACTTT.